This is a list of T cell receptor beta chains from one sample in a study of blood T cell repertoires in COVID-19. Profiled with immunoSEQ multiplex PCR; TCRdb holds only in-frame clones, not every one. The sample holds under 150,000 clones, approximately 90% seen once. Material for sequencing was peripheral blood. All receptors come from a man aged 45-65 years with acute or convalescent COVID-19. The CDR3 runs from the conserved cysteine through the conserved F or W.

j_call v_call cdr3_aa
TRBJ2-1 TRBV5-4 CASSRGVNEQFF
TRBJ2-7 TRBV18 CASSTTGKAPEQYF
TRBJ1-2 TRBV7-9 CASSFQAGYTF
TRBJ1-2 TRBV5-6 CASRRDRGYGYTF
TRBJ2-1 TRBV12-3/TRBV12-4 CASLPPGGEQFF
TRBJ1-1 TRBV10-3 CAIRMRTENTEAFF
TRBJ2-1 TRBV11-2 CASSLDRSRPLGQFF
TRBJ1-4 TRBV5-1 CASRETGATNEKLFF
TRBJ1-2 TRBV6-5 CASSYSREGGYTF
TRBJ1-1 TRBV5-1 CASSLGLSGEGAFF
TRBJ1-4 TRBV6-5 CASRATGPNEKLFF
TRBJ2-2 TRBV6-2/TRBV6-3 CASSSLDRRLFF
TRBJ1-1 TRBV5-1 CASSLMAGNTEAFF
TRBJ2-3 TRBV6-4 CASSEGATDTQYF
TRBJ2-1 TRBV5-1 CASSLGRGGPSEQFF
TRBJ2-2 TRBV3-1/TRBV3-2 CASSHQTSSGELFF
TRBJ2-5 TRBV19 CASREGGRETQYF
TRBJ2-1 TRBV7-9 CASSSSAVESEQFF
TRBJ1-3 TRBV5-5 CASSSEGASGNTIYF
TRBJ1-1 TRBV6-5 CASSLNRATEAFF
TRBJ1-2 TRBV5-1 CASSLGSQGYGYTF
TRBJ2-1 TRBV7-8 CASSPTGYNEQFF
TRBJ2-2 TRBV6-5 CASSYPILRGTGELFF
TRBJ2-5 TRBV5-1 CASSLQETQYF
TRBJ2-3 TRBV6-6 CASSLRNKLGQGGADTQYF
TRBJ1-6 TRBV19 CASSMEREGSPLHF
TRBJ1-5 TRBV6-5 CASTGQGDGQPQHF
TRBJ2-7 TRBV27 CASSPLGLAGVEQYF
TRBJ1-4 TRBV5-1 CASSLPGGGEKLFF
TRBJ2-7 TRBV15 CATSRGTGAFYEQYF
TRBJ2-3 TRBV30 CAWSGTGAFTDTQYF
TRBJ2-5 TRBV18 CASSYNVGGETQYF
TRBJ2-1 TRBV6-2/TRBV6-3 CASSRLGFSYNEQFF
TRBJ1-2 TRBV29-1 CSVTKNGAGLGYTF
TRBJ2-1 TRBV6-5 CASSYEGGHYNEQFF
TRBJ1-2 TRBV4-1 CASSQVPRGVNGYTF
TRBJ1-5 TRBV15 CATSRDTAPSNQPQHF
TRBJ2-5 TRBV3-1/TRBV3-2 CASSRVAGGWETQYF
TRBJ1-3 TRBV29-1 CSVDPGSGGNTIYF
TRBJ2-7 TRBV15 CATSRAPGQGLYEQYF
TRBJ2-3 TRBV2 CASSEGGGRTDTQYF
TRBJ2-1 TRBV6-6 CASSYSWGDEQFF
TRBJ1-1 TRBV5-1 CASSRTGDTEAFF
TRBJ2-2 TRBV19 CAGSITFAGELFF
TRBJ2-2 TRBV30 CAWSVPWDRMPGGELFF
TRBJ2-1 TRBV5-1 CASRIGTSGNNEQFF